Following are 6 T cell receptor beta chains from one sample sequenced in a study of blood T cell repertoires in COVID-19. Here immunoSEQ multiplex PCR was the method, and the copy in TCRdb shows in-frame clones only, minus some. The data contain roughly 160,000 clones, 70% to 90% of them seen just once; the ten biggest clones take up roughly 8%. Sequenced sample: peripheral blood. All receptors come from a man in his sixties with acute or convalescent COVID-19.

This clone was detected a few times. CDR3 nucleotides: TGCGCCAGCAGCTTGGACCACCGACTTGAAGCTTTCTTT. It encodes CASSLDHRLEAFF. The J gene is TRBJ1-1, the V gene TRBV5-1, with D hard to call. The CDR3 loop spans 13 amino acids. CDR1 is SGHRS, CDR2 YFSETQ, per germline. V was clipped by 0 bases and J by 7 bases, with 10 bases between them.

The rearrangement uses TRBV28 and TRBJ1-2; D is unclear. V was pared by 7 bases and J by 4 bases, with 13 bases between. Germline V CDR1 and CDR2: MDHEN, SYDVKM. The CDR3 runs 13 residues. CDR3 in DNA: TGTGCCAGCATCTCCCGGTCTTCCTATGGCTACACCTTC. Translated: CASISRSSYGYTF.

V usage is TRBV18 and J usage is TRBJ2-1, with D perhaps matching TRBD2 (5 bases). CDR1 and CDR2 from the germline V gene are KGHSH and LQKENI. CDR3 length: 16 residues. V was trimmed by 4 bases and J by 8 bases, leaving 21 bases between them. The CDR3 bases are TGTGCCAGCTCACGAACGGTGCCTTCCGGAGCGGATGAGCAGTTCTTC. Protein sequence: CASSRTVPSGADEQFF.

The chain joins TRBV2 to TRBJ2-7, with a possible D match to TRBD1 (5 bases). The CDR3 runs 13 residues. V lost 8 bases, J lost 3 bases, and 14 bases lay in between. Germline V gene lookup returns CDR1 SNHLY and CDR2 FYNNEI. CDR3 sequence: CASSKTEYYEQYF. The DNA of the CDR3 is TGTGCCAGCTCCAAGACAGAATACTACGAGCAGTACTTC. Drawing the rest from reference TRBV2 and TRBJ2-7, the complete variable domain is EPEVTQTPSHQVTQMGQEVILRCVPISNHLYFYWYRQILGQKVEFLVSFYNNEISEKSEIFDDQFSVERPDGSNFTLKIRSTKLEDSAMYFCASSKTEYYEQYFGPGTRLTVT.

The chain uses TRBV10-3 and TRBJ1-2; D is undetermined. Trimming stripped 3 bases from V and 1 base from J, with 15 bases between. Germline assignment: CDR1 ENHRY and CDR2 SYGVKD. CDR3 length equals 16 residues. This chain's CDR3 is CAISEPVEEGNYGYTF. The CDR3 DNA follows: TGTGCCATCAGTGAACCCGTGGAAGAGGGTAACTATGGCTACACCTTC.

This chain joins TRBV7-9 and TRBJ2-7; D possibly corresponds to TRBD1 (6 bases). CDR3 length: 14 amino acids. Deletions cut 4 bases from V and 2 bases from J, with 12 bases between. Germline V CDR1 and CDR2: SEHNR, FQNEAQ (reference sequence). The CDR3 reads CASSWQGWPYEQYF. CDR3 nucleotide sequence: TGTGCCAGCAGCTGGCAGGGGTGGCCCTACGAGCAGTACTTC.